This T cell receptor (beta chain) was sequenced for a study of T cell responses to AZD1222 COVID-19 vaccine. Concerning this clone itself: The antigen is undetermined.

Overall study findings and caveats: The study identified only a handful of AZD1222 recipients as seropositive at baseline. Reportedly, close to half of spike-specific TCRs are directed against unmutated variant regions. When two AZD1222 doses had been given, Spike-specific TCR breadth and depth rose.

Pooled together were second doses at about 4 or about 12 weeks. The V end was cut by 1 base, the J end by 3 bases, with 13 bases between. This CDR3 contains 15 residues. Looked up from germline, CDR1 is SGHAT and CDR2 is FQNNGV. Profiling relied on immunoSEQ multiplex PCR, and the TCRdb table lists in-frame clones only, not all of them. There are around 140,000 clones in the sample; approximately 89% occur only once, and approximately 1.8% lies in the top ten. The source was peripheral blood, collected 28 days after the second AZD1222 dose. The source of this sequence is an adult who received the AZD1222 COVID-19 vaccine. This chain links TRBV11-2 with TRBJ2-7; D is perhaps TRBD2 (6 bases). CDR3 protein: CASSLGLAYDYEQYF. For the CDR3, the DNA is TGTGCCAGCAGCTTAGGGCTAGCGTACGACTACGAGCAGTACTTC. The whole variable domain, filled in from reference TRBV11-2 and TRBJ2-7, reads EAGVAQSPRYKIIEKRQSVAFWCNPISGHATLYWYQQILGQGPKLLIQFQNNGVVDDSQLPKDRFSAERLKGVDSTLKIQPAKLEDSAVYLCASSLGLAYDYEQYFGPGTRLTVT.